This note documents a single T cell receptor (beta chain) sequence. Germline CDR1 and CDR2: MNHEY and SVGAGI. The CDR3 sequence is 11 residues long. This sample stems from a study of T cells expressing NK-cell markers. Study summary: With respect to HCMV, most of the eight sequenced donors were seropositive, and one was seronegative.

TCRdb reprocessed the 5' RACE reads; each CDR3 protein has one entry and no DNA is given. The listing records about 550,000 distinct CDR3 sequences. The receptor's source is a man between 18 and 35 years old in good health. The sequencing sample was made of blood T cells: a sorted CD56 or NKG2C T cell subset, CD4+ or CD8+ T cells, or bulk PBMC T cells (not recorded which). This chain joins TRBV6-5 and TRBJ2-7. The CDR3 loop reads CASGFSYEQYF.